One sample yielded the 32 T cell receptor beta chains listed below, sequenced in a study of T cell responses to AZD1222 COVID-19 vaccine. Generated by immunoSEQ multiplex PCR, the TCRdb table keeps only in-frame clones and is missing some. This table has around 160,000 clones, about 89% appearing once. Here the sequenced sample was peripheral blood, taken 28 days after the second AZD1222 dose. The receptors originated from an adult who received the AZD1222 COVID-19 vaccine.

This chain links TRBV19 with TRBJ1-5, with no clear D. V was clipped by 2 bases and J by 6 bases, with 11 bases between them. This CDR3 comprises 14 residues. CDR1 is LNHDA and CDR2 is SQIVND in the germline V gene (reference sequence). The CDR3: CASSIQHLSQPQHF. The CDR3, as DNA: TGTGCCAGTAGTATACAGCATCTTAGTCAGCCCCAGCATTTT.

The chain recombines TRBV10-1 with TRBJ2-7; 7 nucleotides align to TRBD1. V was clipped by 9 bases and J by 1 base; unmatched bases: 9. The length of the CDR3 is 14 residues. Germline V gene lookup returns CDR1 WNHNN and CDR2 SYGVQD (reference sequence). The CDR3 region has the DNA TGCGCCAGGGAGAGACAGGGTTGGTCCTACGAGCAGTACTTC. It translates to CARERQGWSYEQYF.

V and J are TRBV3-1 (or the pseudogene TRBV3-2) and TRBJ1-6; 8 bases match TRBD1. V lost 0 bases to trimming and J lost 9 bases; unmatched junction nucleotides: 4. The V gene's germline CDR1 is LGHDT and CDR2 YNNKEL (reference sequence). The length of the CDR3 is 15 residues. The CDR3 here is CASSQDSGQGSPLHF. In nucleotides, the CDR3 is TGTGCCAGCAGCCAAGATAGTGGACAGGGTTCACCCCTCCACTTT.

The gene calls are TRBV6-4 and TRBJ2-6; no definite D call. This CDR3 spans 16 amino acids. The V and J ends lost 7 bases and 0 bases respectively, with 13 bases between them. Germline assignment: CDR1 MRHNA and CDR2 SNTAGT. CDR3 in amino acids: CASTHGSGSGANVLTF. Here the CDR3 DNA reads TGTGCCAGCACCCACGGTTCGGGCTCTGGGGCCAACGTCCTGACTTTC.

A single count supports this clone. V gene TRBV6-5 combines with J gene TRBJ2-2; D not resolved. Germline CDR1 and CDR2: MNHEY and SVGAGI. This CDR3 is 13 amino acids long. Between the trimmed V and J ends, which lost 3 bases and 7 bases, there was a span of 9 bases. The CDR3 sequence is CASSYLGNGELFF. The CDR3 DNA reads TGTGCCAGCAGTTATTTGGGTAACGGGGAGCTGTTTTTT.

The J gene is TRBJ2-7, the V gene TRBV7-3; D is unclear. The germline CDR1 and CDR2 sequences are SGHTA and FQGTGA. V lost 3 bases to trimming and J lost 4 bases, with 10 bases between them. This CDR3 contains 13 residues. CDR3 bases: TGTGCCAGCAGCTTGAACGGAGCGTACGAGCAGTACTTC. Residues: CASSLNGAYEQYF.

This clone was counted a single time. V is TRBV4-1 and J is TRBJ2-3; possibly TRBD1 or TRBD2 for D (6 bases each). CDR3 length: 16 amino acids. The ends were cut back, 0 bases at V and 3 bases at J, with 13 bases in the middle. Germline CDR1 MGHRA, CDR2 YSYEKL. The CDR3 region has the DNA TGCGCCAGCAGCCAAGAAAGATGGAGGGGGACAGATACGCAGTATTTT. Translated: CASSQERWRGTDTQYF.

CDR3 coding DNA: TGTGCCAGCAGCTCCTGGACTAGCGGGGGTTCCAGAGAGACCCAGTACTTC. Its protein product is CASSSWTSGGSRETQYF. The chain employs TRBV11-2 and TRBJ2-5; 13 positions match TRBD2. The CDR3 extends over 17 amino acids. Losses at the gene ends were 4 bases for V and 4 bases for J; bases not matched to a gene: 9. CDR1 is SGHAT, CDR2 FQNNGV, per germline.

J is TRBJ1-2 and V is TRBV10-3; a possible D gene is TRBD1 (6 bases). The ends were cut back, 2 bases at V and 4 bases at J, with 8 bases in the middle. The germline V gene encodes CDR1 ENHRY and CDR2 SYGVKD. The CDR3 totals 13 residues. The CDR3, as DNA: TGTGCCATCAGTGAGACAGGGCCCTATGGCTACACCTTC. Its translation is CAISETGPYGYTF.

The chain is built from TRBV24-1 and TRBJ1-5, with a possible D match to TRBD1 (6 bases). Germline CDR1 and CDR2: KGHDR and SFDVKD. The CDR3 sequence is 16 residues long. V lost 6 bases to trimming and J lost 5 bases, with 19 bases between them. The CDR3 reads CATSRFPDRFHQPQHF. The CDR3 DNA follows: TGTGCCACCAGTAGGTTCCCTGACAGGTTTCATCAGCCCCAGCATTTT.

The DNA for the CDR3 is TGTGCCATCAGGGCCGGGACAGCTGACACCGGGGAGCTGTTTTTT. Protein: CAIRAGTADTGELFF. This chain joins TRBV10-3 and TRBJ2-2, with 7 bases that match TRBD1. The CDR3 is 15 amino acids. In germline, CDR1 is ENHRY, CDR2 SYGVKD. V dropped 6 bases and J dropped 3; count of bases not matched to a gene: 7.

This sequence joins TRBV7-3 and TRBJ1-3; D unresolved. Trimming took 4 bases from V and 8 from J, leaving 12 bases between them. CDR3 length: 13 amino acids. CDR1 SGHTA and CDR2 FQGTGA come from the germline V gene. CDR3 coding DNA: TGTGCCAGCAGCTCCCCGGACGGACACACCATATATTTT. It encodes CASSSPDGHTIYF.

The rearrangement joins TRBV5-1 to TRBJ1-4; D is undetermined. V was pared by 0 bases and J by 0 bases, with 12 bases between. Germline V gene lookup returns CDR1 SGHRS and CDR2 YFSETQ. This CDR3 is 17 amino acids long. The CDR3 DNA is TGCGCCAGCAGCTTGGCCCTTAACAGTGCAACTAATGAAAAACTGTTTTTT. This gives the protein CASSLALNSATNEKLFF.

Remarks on this clone: Its ends do not fully match the called genes, so a read error is possible. The rearrangement joins TRBV3-1 (or the pseudogene TRBV3-2) to TRBJ1-5; 8 bases match TRBD1. Germline-derived CDR1 and CDR2 are LGHDT and YNNKEL (reference sequence). CDR3 size: 12 residues. This chain's CDR3 is CASSQEGQGLLF. In DNA form, the CDR3 reads TGTGCCAGCAGCCAAGAAGGACAGGGCCTCCTATTT.

This chain uses TRBV4-3 with TRBJ1-6, with D perhaps matching TRBD1 (5 bases). Trimming cost V 5 bases and J 0 bases, with 11 bases left between them. This CDR3 is 16 amino acids long. The V gene's germline CDR1 is LGHNA and CDR2 YSLEER. The DNA for the CDR3 is TGCGCCAGCAGCGGGACTGCAAGCTCCTATAATTCACCCCTCCACTTT. This translates into CASSGTASSYNSPLHF.

This chain uses TRBV6-5 with TRBJ1-2, with unresolved D. V was trimmed by 2 bases and J by 8 bases, leaving 9 bases between them. CDR3 length equals 12 residues. The V gene's germline CDR1 is MNHEY and CDR2 SVGAGI. The CDR3 reads CASSYGPGGYTF. The CDR3 DNA reads TGTGCCAGCAGTTACGGTCCTGGGGGCTACACCTTC.

V usage is TRBV7-9 and J usage is TRBJ1-6; D uncertain. Per the germline V gene, CDR1 is SEHNR and CDR2 is FQNEAQ (reference sequence). This CDR3 comprises 16 residues. Trimming pared 0 bases from V and 10 bases from J, leaving 16 bases between. CDR3 in amino acids: CASSLASFRRASPLHF. CDR3 in DNA: TGTGCCAGCAGCTTAGCATCGTTCAGGCGAGCCTCACCCCTCCACTTT.

The rearrangement joins TRBV4-2 to TRBJ2-6; D gene unclear. Looked up from germline, CDR1 is LGHNA and CDR2 is YNFKEQ. V lost 4 bases and J 5 bases, leaving 9 bases between the germline ends. The CDR3 length is 14 residues. The CDR3 DNA follows: TGTGCCAGCAGCCCACCAGGACGGGCCAACGTCCTGACTTTC. Translated: CASSPPGRANVLTF.

The J gene is TRBJ2-1, the V gene TRBV2; weak D call: TRBD2 (5 bases). This CDR3 has 15 residues. Germline V gene lookup returns CDR1 SNHLY and CDR2 FYNNEI. Trimming left V 4 bases short and J 3 bases short, with 13 bases between. Written as DNA, the CDR3 is TGTGCCAGCAGTGGGACTCGAGACTACTACAATGAGCAGTTCTTC. It encodes CASSGTRDYYNEQFF. Drawing the rest from reference TRBV2 and TRBJ2-1, the complete variable domain is EPEVTQTPSHQVTQMGQEVILRCVPISNHLYFYWYRQILGQKVEFLVSFYNNEISEKSEIFDDQFSVERPDGSNFTLKIRSTKLEDSAMYFCASSGTRDYYNEQFFGPGTRLTVL.

The chain employs TRBV6-5 and TRBJ2-7; no clear D gene. There are 14 residues in the CDR3. The V end was cut by 5 bases, the J end by 11 bases, with 22 bases between. The V gene's germline CDR1 is MNHEY and CDR2 SVGAGI. CDR3 bases: TGTGCCAGCAGTAAAAAATTCCTAAGCGCTGAGAAGTACTTC. It encodes CASSKKFLSAEKYF.

The chain couples TRBV2 to TRBJ1-1; TRBD1 is a possible D gene (6 bases). The CDR3 loop spans 16 amino acids. V lost 6 bases and J lost 5, with 22 bases in between. CDR1 and CDR2 (germline): SNHLY, FYNNEI. As DNA, the CDR3 is TGTGCCAGCAGGTTTGGGCAGAGAACAAGGGGGACTGAAGCTTTCTTT. Protein sequence: CASRFGQRTRGTEAFF. The full variable domain, its missing parts supplied by reference TRBV2 and TRBJ1-1, is EPEVTQTPSHQVTQMGQEVILRCVPISNHLYFYWYRQILGQKVEFLVSFYNNEISEKSEIFDDQFSVERPDGSNFTLKIRSTKLEDSAMYFCASRFGQRTRGTEAFFGQGTRLTVV.

The CDR3 spells CASSGKIRTGWLSGYTF. CDR3 nucleotides: TGTGCCAGCAGCGGAAAAATACGGACAGGGTGGCTGAGTGGCTACACCTTC. The chain carries TRBV9 and TRBJ1-2; 8 nucleotides match TRBD1. The V gene end was trimmed by 3 bases and the J gene end by 7 bases; junction bases not matched to a gene: 17. Per germline, CDR1 SGDLS and CDR2 YYNGEE. This CDR3 is built from 17 residues. The full variable domain, in which reference TRBV9 and TRBJ1-2 provide the parts outside the CDR3, is DSGVTQTPKHLITATGQRVTLRCSPRSGDLSVYWYQQSLDQGLQFLIQYYNGEERAKGNILERFSAQQFPDLHSELNLSSLELGDSALYFCASSGKIRTGWLSGYTFGSGTRLTVV.

This rearrangement joins TRBV24-1 to TRBJ1-2; D is possibly TRBD1 (6 bases). CDR3 length equals 13 residues. Looked up from germline, CDR1 is KGHDR and CDR2 is SFDVKD. V shed 4 bases and J shed 4 bases, with 9 bases lying between them. CDR3 DNA: TGTGCCACCAGTGAAGGACAGTCCTATGGCTACACCTTC. Protein product: CATSEGQSYGYTF.

V and J are TRBV7-2 and TRBJ1-1; D is unclear. Germline CDR1 SGHTA, CDR2 FQGNSA. The CDR3 totals 14 residues. The V gene lost 4 bases and the J gene lost 1 base, with 10 bases spanning the gap. DNA of the CDR3: TGTGCCAGCAGCTCGGGCCGAGAGAACACTGAAGCTTTCTTT. This encodes CASSSGRENTEAFF.

The gene calls are TRBV11-2 and TRBJ2-3; 8 bases are a match to TRBD2. This CDR3 is 17 amino acids long. Germline V gene data show CDR1 as SGHAT and CDR2 as FQNNGV. The ends lost 8 bases at V and 2 bases at J; junction bases unmatched: 15. The CDR3 sequence: CASAFGTTGGPTDTQYF. The DNA for the CDR3 is TGTGCCAGCGCCTTCGGAACGACGGGGGGGCCCACAGATACGCAGTATTTT.

This chain links TRBV7-9 with TRBJ1-6; 7 bases fit TRBD1. With V trimmed by 6 bases and J by 6 bases, 11 bases remained unmatched. CDR3 length equals 16 residues. CDR1 and CDR2 from the germline V gene are SEHNR and FQNEAQ (reference sequence). DNA for the CDR3: TGTGCCAGCAGACCGTCAGCCAACAGGGGTAATTCACCCCTCCACTTT. It encodes CASRPSANRGNSPLHF.

The chain uses TRBV29-1 and TRBJ1-1; D gene uncertain. The CDR3 loop spans 14 amino acids. Trimming shortened V by 0 bases and J by 0 bases, and 8 bases separated the two germline ends. CDR1 and CDR2 from the germline V gene are SQVTM and ANQGSEA. The chain's CDR3 is CSVEDTVVNTEAFF. The CDR3 DNA is TGCAGCGTTGAAGACACCGTCGTGAACACTGAAGCTTTCTTT.

The J gene is TRBJ1-1, the V gene TRBV9; no reliable D call. The CDR3 contains 14 residues. Trimming took off 3 bases at V and 3 bases at J, with 12 bases between the two ends. Germline loops: CDR1 SGDLS, CDR2 YYNGEE. The CDR3 DNA sequence: TGTGCCAGCAGCGGGGGAGGCGGATACACTGAAGCTTTCTTT. Its translation: CASSGGGGYTEAFF.

This clone came up once. V gene TRBV9 combines with J gene TRBJ2-2; TRBD1 aligns across 9 bases. Germline CDR1 SGDLS, CDR2 YYNGEE. This CDR3 region has 17 residues. Germline trimming cut 2 bases from V and 4 bases from J; bases unmatched to any gene: 9. The DNA of the CDR3 is TGTGCCAGCAGCGTCCAAGGTGGGACAGGGTTCACCGGGGAGCTGTTTTTT. It encodes CASSVQGGTGFTGELFF.

V is TRBV7-8 and J is TRBJ1-2; D unclear. The CDR3 totals 13 residues. Trimming pared 5 bases from V and 12 bases from J, leaving 19 bases between. Germline V gives CDR1 SGHVS, CDR2 FQNEAQ. The CDR3: CASSPTLGRTDTF. The CDR3 DNA follows: TGTGCCAGCAGCCCTACTCTCGGCAGGACCGACACCTTC.

The V call is TRBV11-3, the J call TRBJ2-1, with 12 bases aligning to TRBD1. Germline CDR1 SGHNT, CDR2 YENEEA. The CDR3 loop spans 17 amino acids. V lost 2 bases and J lost 7; bases outside the gene matches: 9. The CDR3 nucleotides are TGTGCCAGCAGCTTAAGGGTGGGGACAGGGGGCCTGAATGAGCAGTTCTTC. Protein product: CASSLRVGTGGLNEQFF. Full variable domain (missing parts from reference TRBV11-3 and TRBJ2-1): EAGVVQSPRYKIIEKKQPVAFWCNPISGHNTLYWYLQNLGQGPELLIRYENEEAVDDSQLPKDRFSAERLKGVDSTLKIQPAELGDSAVYLCASSLRVGTGGLNEQFFGPGTRLTVL.

The chain has TRBV5-1 and TRBJ2-7, with 9 nucleotides matching TRBD1. The CDR3 runs 14 residues. Trimming at V came to 8 bases and at J to 2 bases, leaving 8 bases not matched to a gene. CDR1 is SGHRS and CDR2 is YFSETQ in the germline V gene. The CDR3 spells CASKPGQGPYEQYF. The CDR3 DNA follows: TGCGCCAGTAAACCGGGACAGGGTCCCTACGAGCAGTACTTC.